Below are 19 T cell receptor beta chains sequenced from a single sample in a study of Graves' ophthalmopathy and Graves' hyperthyroidism. The TCR beta CDR3 regions underwent amplification from RNA transcripts. HTBI primers were used in a first-round RT-PCR, which preceded a second-round multiplex PCR. TCRdb redid the calling of the multiplex PCR reads with MiXCR, one entry per CDR3 protein. This table has over a million distinct CDR3 sequences, roughly two fifths appearing once. What was sequenced was peripheral blood or thyroid tissue (not recorded which). These receptors came from an adult man with Graves' hyperthyroidism.

This chain connects TRBV10-3 to TRBJ2-5; 10 nucleotides agree with TRBD1. The germline CDR1 and CDR2 sequences are ENHRY and SYGVKD. V gave up 6 bases and J gave up 5 bases; unmatched junction bases: 3. The CDR3 covers 13 residues. CDR3 coding DNA: TGTGCCATCAGGGGACAGGGGTACGAGACCCAGTACTTC. It specifies CAIRGQGYETQYF.

This clonotype has more than one count but fewer than ten. J is TRBJ2-7 and V is TRBV10-3, with D uncertain. Judging by the DNA end, TRBJ2-1 fits better; the J call may be wrong. The CDR3 covers 13 residues. Looked up from germline, CDR1 is ENHRY and CDR2 is SYGVKD. Written as DNA, the CDR3 is TGTGCCATCAGTGAGTCCCTGTACAATGAGCAGTTCTTC. Protein product: CAISESLYNEQFF.

With regard to this clonotype: Just one base apart from a much larger clone, this may be a read error. The V call is TRBV11-2, the J call TRBJ2-7; no reliable D call. Germline CDR1 and CDR2: SGHAT and FQNNGV. The CDR3 is made up of 13 amino acids. The DNA for the CDR3 is TGTGCCAGTCGCAAGGTGTACGGGTACGAGCTGTACTTC. Translated: CASRKVYGYELYF.

This clonotype was counted at least ten times. V and J are TRBV19 and TRBJ1-5; D gene ambiguous. Germline CDR1 and CDR2: LNHDA and SQIVND (reference sequence). Between the trimmed V and J ends, which lost 0 bases and 0 bases, there was a span of 6 bases. CDR3 size: 15 residues. Here the CDR3 DNA reads TGTGCCAGTAGTATAGACGGGGATAGCAATCAGCCCCAGCATTTT. Translating gives CASSIDGDSNQPQHF.

In the case of this clonotype: This clone may be a read error of a much larger clone one base away. This chain uses TRBV13 with TRBJ2-7; TRBD1 matches 7 bases. This CDR3 is 14 amino acids long. The germline gives CDR1 PRHDT, CDR2 FYEKMQ (reference sequence). The ends lost 4 bases at V and 3 bases at J; junction bases unmatched: 6. CDR3 in amino acids: CASSSRDRHYEQYF. CDR3 coding DNA: TGTGCCAGCAGCTCCCGGGACAGACACTACGAGCAGTACTTC.

This chain connects TRBV30 to TRBJ1-1; D is perhaps TRBD1 (5 bases). This CDR3 comprises 13 residues. Trimming cost V 4 bases and J 0 bases, with 9 bases left between them. Germline-derived CDR1 and CDR2 are GTSNPN and SVGIG (reference sequence). The CDR3 nucleotides read TGTGCCTGGACAGGGAATATGAACACTGAAGCTTTCTTT. It translates to CAWTGNMNTEAFF.

This clonotype showed up many times. This chain uses TRBV10-3 with TRBJ1-1, with D possibly matching TRBD1 (5 bases). CDR1 and CDR2 (germline): ENHRY, SYGVKD. The CDR3 loop spans 14 amino acids. V lost 3 bases to trimming and J lost 7 bases, with 15 bases between them. CDR3 loop: CAISDPTTAGEAFF. For the CDR3, the DNA is TGTGCCATCAGTGACCCGACGACAGCAGGTGAAGCTTTCTTT.

In this sample, this clonotype turned up many times. The chain has TRBV19 and TRBJ1-2; D is ambiguous. Germline-derived CDR1 and CDR2 are LNHDA and SQIVND (reference sequence). The ends were cut back, 0 bases at V and 0 bases at J, with 5 bases in the middle. The length of the CDR3 is 14 residues. CDR3 nucleotide sequence: TGTGCCAGTAGTATAGAAGGCGCTAACTATGGCTACACCTTC. It encodes CASSIEGANYGYTF.

This clonotype was seen many times. The gene calls are TRBV5-1 and TRBJ2-7, with TRBD2 as a possible D gene (6 bases). The germline V gene has CDR1 SGHRS and CDR2 YFSETQ. Trimming removed 4 bases at V and 3 bases at J, with 8 bases between. CDR3 length equals 12 residues. CDR3 loop: CASSGSGYEQYF. The CDR3 bases are TGCGCCAGCAGCGGTAGCGGCTACGAGCAGTACTTC.

This chain uses TRBV20-1 with TRBJ1-3; 7 bases are shared with TRBD1. From germline, CDR1 is DFQATT and CDR2 SNEGSKA (reference sequence). The CDR3 has 15 amino acids. V shed 5 bases and J 2 bases; nucleotides not matched to a gene: 9. The CDR3 bases are TGCAGTGCTTCTCAGACAGGGACGCCTGGAAACACCATATATTTT. Amino acid sequence: CSASQTGTPGNTIYF.

As for this clonotype: A read error is possible here, since a much larger clone lies one base away. The rearrangement joins TRBV7-6 to TRBJ1-3; D not certain. The CDR3 length is 15 residues. The germline V gene has CDR1 SGHVS and CDR2 FNYEAQ. CDR3 bases: TGCGCCAGCAGCTTAATCCACTGCTCTGGAAACACCATATATTTT. Translated, it gives CASSLIHCSGNTIYF.

Only a few counts were recorded for this clonotype. The chain combines TRBV29-1 with TRBJ1-1, with D perhaps TRBD1 (5 bases). From germline, CDR1 is SQVTM and CDR2 ANQGSEA. Trimming cost V 6 bases and J 5 bases, with 13 bases left between them. CDR3 size: 12 residues. The CDR3 loop reads CSVGTSGTEAFF. CDR3 sequence (DNA): TGCAGCGTCGGGACTAGCGGGACTGAAGCTTTCTTT.

There are many counts of this clonotype. The chain has TRBV7-2 and TRBJ2-5, with 10 bases that match TRBD2. With 3 bases clipped from V and 4 bases from J, the junction kept 14 bases outside the gene matches. CDR1 SGHTA and CDR2 FQGNSA come from the germline V gene. The CDR3 covers 18 residues. Here the CDR3 DNA reads TGTGCCAGCAGCTTGGGGCCTAGCGGGAGTGTGTTGGGAGAGACCCAGTACTTC. It translates to CASSLGPSGSVLGETQYF.

CDR3 residues: CASSERGQGATNEKLFF. The CDR3 DNA sequence: TGTGCCAGCAGTGAACGAGGACAGGGGGCAACTAATGAAAAACTGTTTTTT. The chain couples TRBV6-1 to TRBJ1-4, with 10 bases that match TRBD1. V trimming: 2 bases; J trimming: 0 bases; junction bases outside the gene matches: 3. CDR3 length: 17 amino acids. Germline CDR1 reads MNHNS; CDR2 reads SASEGT.

This clonotype showed up just a few times. This sequence joins TRBV5-1 and TRBJ1-1; tentative D call: TRBD1 (6 bases). Trimming shortened V by 4 bases and J by 4 bases, and 20 bases separated the two germline ends. CDR1 and CDR2 from the germline V gene are SGHRS and YFSETQ. The CDR3 loop spans 16 amino acids. The CDR3: CASSPLPTGRVTEAFF. CDR3 bases: TGCGCCAGCAGCCCGCTACCAACAGGGAGGGTCACTGAAGCTTTCTTT.

This clonotype was recorded many times. This sequence joins TRBV10-3 and TRBJ2-7, with TRBD1 as a possible D gene (6 bases). CDR3 length equals 14 residues. Deletions cut 2 bases from V and 2 bases from J, with 10 bases between. Germline CDR1 reads ENHRY; CDR2 reads SYGVKD. The CDR3 DNA follows: TGTGCCATCAGTGAGGGGGACATAACCTACGAGCAGTACTTC. Protein product: CAISEGDITYEQYF.

Note on this clonotype: The junction shows a germline mismatch at one end, possibly a read error. The J gene is TRBJ1-5, the V gene TRBV10-2, with 7 bases aligning to TRBD1. The CDR3 has 15 amino acids. CDR1 and CDR2 from the germline V gene are WSHSY and SAAADI. Here the CDR3 DNA reads TGTGCCAGCAGTTTATTTGACAGGGTTGATCAGCCCCAGCATTTT. It yields the protein CASSLFDRVDQPQHF.

The J gene is TRBJ2-5, the V gene TRBV3-1; 7 bases match TRBD1. This CDR3 region has 14 residues. Germline lookup yields CDR1 LGHDT and CDR2 YNNKEL (reference sequence). J was trimmed by 3 bases and V by 5 bases; bases with no gene match: 6. CDR3 coding DNA: TGTGCCAGCAGCTGGCAGACAGGGAAAGAGACCCAGTACTTC. Amino acid sequence: CASSWQTGKETQYF.

This clonotype was observed a few times. The chain couples TRBV11-2 to TRBJ1-3; TRBD1 is a possible D gene (6 bases). The CDR3 is 15 residues long. V lost 2 bases and J lost 4, with 12 bases in between. Germline V gene data show CDR1 as SGHAT and CDR2 as FQNNGV. The CDR3 sequence: CASSLRGQSGNTIYF. DNA of the CDR3: TGTGCCAGCAGCTTAAGGGGACAATCGGGAAACACCATATATTTT.